What follows are 17 T cell receptor beta chains derived from one specimen sequenced in a study of T and B cells in COVID-19 patients (dated by TCRdb to 2018 to 2021). Sequenced using an Illumina MiSeq. TRB rearrangements were amplified by multiplex PCR with BIOMED2 TRB-A/B primer pools. TCRdb ran its own pipeline on the public reads, namely fastp trimming at Q25 and MiXCR clone calling, and kept in-frame beta chains. Under each unique CDR3 protein, matching rows form one entry showing the most common genes and DNA. The sample table records around 30,000 distinct CDR3 sequences; 32% of these occur just once. The ten largest clones capture 1.7% of the sample. Genomic DNA extracted from blood, in amounts of about 240-550 ng, served as the starting material for amplifying TRB repertoires. The specimen sequenced was blood. The receptors stem from a human donor who had recovered from COVID-19.

This clonotype has at least ten counts. The rearrangement joins TRBV6-6 to TRBJ2-7; D might be TRBD2 (6 bases). CDR3 length: 14 amino acids. V lost 5 bases to trimming and J lost 12 bases, with 23 bases between them. Germline lookup yields CDR1 MNHNY and CDR2 SVGAGI (reference sequence). Here the CDR3 reads CASSDPGLAAEVYF. CDR3 sequence (DNA): TGTGCCAGCAGTGACCCTGGGTTAGCGGCGGAGGTGTACTTC.

The chain has TRBV13 and TRBJ1-5; 7 bases agree with TRBD1. The germline gives CDR1 PRHDT, CDR2 FYEKMQ (reference sequence). This CDR3 has 15 residues. After removal of 2 bases from V and 5 bases from J, the junction contained 6 bases not matched to a gene. CDR3 DNA: TGTGCCAGCAGCTTAAGGGACAGAAAGCATCAGCCCCAGCATTTT. Residues: CASSLRDRKHQPQHF.

The J gene is TRBJ1-1, the V gene TRBV19; D unclear. Germline CDR1 is LNHDA and CDR2 is SQIVND (reference sequence). CDR3 length: 13 residues. The ends were cut back, 5 bases at V and 2 bases at J, with 9 bases in the middle. The CDR3: CASSSGYNTEAFF. In DNA form, the CDR3 reads TGTGCCAGTAGTTCGGGATATAACACTGAAGCTTTCTTT.

In the case of this clonotype: Its ends do not fully match the called genes, so a read error is possible. J is TRBJ2-2 and V is TRBV27, with D unresolved. CDR3 size: 17 residues. Per germline, CDR1 MNHEY and CDR2 SMNVEV (reference sequence). The chain's CDR3 is CARSSPGRQDNTGELFF. As DNA, the CDR3 is TGTGCCCGCAGTTCCCCCGGCAGGCAGGATAACACCGGGGAGCTGTTTTTT.

V and J are TRBV6-5 and TRBJ1-1; D uncertain. This CDR3 comprises 11 residues. Deletions cut 0 bases from V and 7 bases from J, with 3 bases between. Germline V gene lookup returns CDR1 MNHEY and CDR2 SVGAGI. CDR3 residues: CASSYSGEAFF. As DNA, the CDR3 is TGTGCCAGCAGTTACTCGGGTGAAGCTTTCTTT.

Note on this clonotype: An end of the junction does not agree with germline; a read error may underlie this. The chain uses TRBV12-3 or TRBV12-4 and TRBJ1-5, with TRBD1 as a possible D gene (5 bases). The CDR3 is 12 amino acids. The CDR3 here is CSSSFSGGDQHF. DNA of the CDR3: TGTTCCAGCAGTTTTTCCGGAGGGGACCAGCATTTT.

The gene calls are TRBV24-1 and TRBJ1-2, with 8 bases identical to TRBD1. CDR3 length: 13 amino acids. Germline V gene sequence: CDR1 KGHDR, CDR2 SFDVKD. J lost 7 bases, V lost 7 bases, and 7 bases had no gene match. CDR3 protein: CATSRQGLVGYTF. As DNA, the CDR3 is TGTGCCACCAGCAGACAGGGGCTTGTTGGCTACACCTTC.

The chain has TRBV4-2 and TRBJ2-5; 7 positions match TRBD2. The CDR3 has 15 residues. The germline gives CDR1 LGHNA, CDR2 YNFKEQ. V dropped 0 bases and J dropped 5; count of bases not matched to a gene: 6. The CDR3 DNA reads as TGTGCCAGCAGCCAAGAAGGCGGACTAGACGAGACCCAGTACTTC. The encoded protein is CASSQEGGLDETQYF.

This clonotype was seen repeatedly, ten times or more. The J gene is TRBJ2-1, the V gene TRBV6-5; a possible D gene is TRBD1 (5 bases). Looked up from germline, CDR1 is MNHEY and CDR2 is SVGAGI. This CDR3 region has 13 residues. Trimming removed 4 bases from V and 5 bases from J, with 9 bases in between. The DNA of the CDR3 is TGTGCCAGCAGTTGGGGCAGAAACAATGAGCAGTTCTTC. This codes for CASSWGRNNEQFF.

This sequence joins TRBV27 and TRBJ1-5; possible D gene TRBD1, 5 bases. The V and J ends lost 5 bases and 11 bases respectively, with 19 bases between them. The germline V gene encodes CDR1 MNHEY and CDR2 SMNVEV (reference sequence). The CDR3 runs 14 residues. CDR3 in amino acids: CASSPRDRLGAQHF. CDR3 nucleotides: TGTGCCAGCAGTCCTCGGGACCGCCTGGGGGCCCAGCATTTT.

This clonotype qualifies as medium-sized. The J gene is TRBJ2-2, the V gene TRBV18; weak D call: TRBD2 (5 bases). The germline V gene has CDR1 KGHSH and CDR2 LQKENI. The CDR3 sequence is 14 residues long. V lost 1 base, J lost 4 bases, and 7 bases lay in between. The CDR3 DNA reads TGTGCCAGCTCACCACAAGGGAGCACCGGGGAGCTGTTTTTT. Encoded protein: CASSPQGSTGELFF.

The V call is TRBV7-2, the J call TRBJ1-1; perhaps TRBD1 as D (5 bases). CDR1 SGHTA and CDR2 FQGNSA come from the germline V gene. V dropped 6 bases and J dropped 5 bases, with 22 bases sitting between them. This CDR3 spans 16 amino acids. The CDR3 DNA follows: TGTGCCAGCAGACTCGCTCCGGGACCCCAAGGGACTGAAGCTTTCTTT. This codes for CASRLAPGPQGTEAFF.

This clonotype was counted a few times. The J gene is TRBJ2-1, the V gene TRBV19, with a weak D call TRBD1 (6 bases). In germline, CDR1 is LNHDA, CDR2 SQIVND (reference sequence). Trimming cost V 1 base and J 4 bases, with 23 bases left between them. The CDR3 spans 19 residues. DNA of the CDR3: TGTGCCAGTAGTATAGGGGGGTTAAGCCCTCCGGACAGATACAATGAGCAGTTCTTC. Translation gives CASSIGGLSPPDRYNEQFF.

The chain links TRBV7-9 to TRBJ2-1; a weak D match, TRBD2 (6 bases). Germline V lookup: CDR1 SEHNR, CDR2 FQNEAQ (reference sequence). V dropped 5 bases and J dropped 4 bases, with 18 bases sitting between them. The CDR3 has 16 residues. The CDR3 protein is CASSPGDHAPYNEQFF. Written as DNA, the CDR3 is TGTGCCAGCAGCCCGGGGGACCATGCCCCATACAATGAGCAGTTCTTC.

This clonotype has a handful of counts. The chain recombines TRBV11-1 with TRBJ1-2; D not certain. Germline CDR1 and CDR2: SGHAT and FQDESV (reference sequence). Trimming cost V 5 bases and J 2 bases, with 12 bases left between them. The CDR3 runs to 14 residues. CDR3 in DNA: TGTGCCAGCAGCCCAGGACGGGGAAACTATGGCTACACCTTC. Translation gives CASSPGRGNYGYTF.

This clonotype was seen repeatedly, ten times or more. The V and J genes are TRBV19 and TRBJ1-5; 7 bases are shared with TRBD1. Germline V gives CDR1 LNHDA, CDR2 SQIVND (reference sequence). Trimming took 9 bases from V and 0 from J; bases not matched to a gene: 11. CDR3 size: 16 residues. The CDR3 here is CASTNRDSYSNQPQHF. The CDR3 bases are TGTGCCAGCACTAACCGGGACAGTTATAGCAATCAGCCCCAGCATTTT.

J is TRBJ1-1 and V is TRBV6-1, with D hard to call. Germline loops: CDR1 MNHNS, CDR2 SASEGT. The CDR3 consists of 12 residues. The CDR3: CATYSRSYEAFF. CDR3 in DNA: TGTGCTACGTACTCGAGGAGTTATGAAGCTTTCTTT.